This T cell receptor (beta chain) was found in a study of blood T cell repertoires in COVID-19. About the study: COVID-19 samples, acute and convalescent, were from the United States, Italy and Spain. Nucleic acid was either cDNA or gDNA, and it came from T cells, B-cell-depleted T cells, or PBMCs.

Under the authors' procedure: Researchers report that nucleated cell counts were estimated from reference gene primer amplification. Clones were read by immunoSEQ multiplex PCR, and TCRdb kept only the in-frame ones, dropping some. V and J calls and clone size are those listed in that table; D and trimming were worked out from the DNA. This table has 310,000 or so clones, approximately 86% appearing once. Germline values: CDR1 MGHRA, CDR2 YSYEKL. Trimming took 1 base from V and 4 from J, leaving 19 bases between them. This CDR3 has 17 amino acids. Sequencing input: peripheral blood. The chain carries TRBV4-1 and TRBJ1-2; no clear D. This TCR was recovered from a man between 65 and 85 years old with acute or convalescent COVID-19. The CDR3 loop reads CASSQAYSTEALYGYTF. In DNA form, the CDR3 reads TGCGCCAGCAGCCAAGCATATTCGACTGAGGCTCTCTATGGCTACACCTTC.